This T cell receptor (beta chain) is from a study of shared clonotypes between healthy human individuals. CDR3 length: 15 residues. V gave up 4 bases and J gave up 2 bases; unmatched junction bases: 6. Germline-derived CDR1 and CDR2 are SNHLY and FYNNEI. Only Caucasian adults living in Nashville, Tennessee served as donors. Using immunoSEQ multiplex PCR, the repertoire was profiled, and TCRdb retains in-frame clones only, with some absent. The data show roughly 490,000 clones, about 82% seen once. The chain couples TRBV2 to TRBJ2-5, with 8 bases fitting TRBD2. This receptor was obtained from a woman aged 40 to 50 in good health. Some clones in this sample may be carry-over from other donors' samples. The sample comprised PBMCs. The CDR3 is CASSASGGGQETQYF. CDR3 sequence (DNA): TGTGCCAGCAGTGCCAGCGGGGGTGGTCAAGAGACCCAGTACTTC.